Detailed here is one TCR beta chain. Its target is unknown. At least 6.5 million PBMCs were isolated per sample. PCR was performed a second time for roughly 7 to 12 cycles using a sample-barcoded 5' primer and a J-beta primer mix. From the 5' RACE reads, TCRdb called clonotypes with MiXCR, one entry per CDR3 protein. This table holds hundreds of thousands of distinct CDR3 sequences, more than 35% found once. The germline gives CDR1 SGHTA, CDR2 FQGNSA. The V and J ends lost 5 bases and 7 bases, in that order; junction bases with no gene match: 17. The CDR3 covers 19 residues. This sample is part of a study of blood T cells in healthy people across ages. Study observations and caveats: Observed TCR beta diversity showed a strong correlation with the percentage of naive T cells as measured by flow cytometry.

This receptor was identified in a man older than 75 in good health. The sequencing input was blood. V gene TRBV7-2 combines with J gene TRBJ2-1; TRBD2 agrees at 13 bases. CDR3 amino acids: CASSRLAGGLAGPGNEQFF. The DNA of the CDR3 is TGTGCCAGCAGCCGACTTGCGGGGGGACTAGCGGGGCCAGGGAATGAGCAGTTCTTC. Full variable domain (remainder filled in from reference TRBV7-2 and TRBJ2-1): GAGVSQSPSNKVTEKGKDVELRCDPISGHTALYWYRQSLGQGLEFLIYFQGNSAPDKSGLPSDRFSAERTGGSVSTLTIQRTQQEDSAVYLCASSRLAGGLAGPGNEQFFGPGTRLTVL.